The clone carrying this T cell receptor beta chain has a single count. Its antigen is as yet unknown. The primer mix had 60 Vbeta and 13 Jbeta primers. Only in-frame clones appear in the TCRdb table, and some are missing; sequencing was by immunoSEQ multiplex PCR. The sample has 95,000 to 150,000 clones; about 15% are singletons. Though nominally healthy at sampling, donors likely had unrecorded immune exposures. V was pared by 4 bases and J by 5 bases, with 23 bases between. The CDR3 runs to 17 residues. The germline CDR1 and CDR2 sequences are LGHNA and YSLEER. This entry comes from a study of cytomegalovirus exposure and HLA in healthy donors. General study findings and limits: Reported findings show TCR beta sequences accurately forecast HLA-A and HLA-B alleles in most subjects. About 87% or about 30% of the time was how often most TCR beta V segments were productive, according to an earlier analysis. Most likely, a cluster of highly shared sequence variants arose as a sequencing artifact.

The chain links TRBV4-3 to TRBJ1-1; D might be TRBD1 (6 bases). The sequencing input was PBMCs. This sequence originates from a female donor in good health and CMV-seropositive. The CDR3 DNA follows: TGCGCCAGCAGCCGACGCGGGCAGGGGATAGATGGGACTGAAGCTTTCTTT. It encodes CASSRRGQGIDGTEAFF.